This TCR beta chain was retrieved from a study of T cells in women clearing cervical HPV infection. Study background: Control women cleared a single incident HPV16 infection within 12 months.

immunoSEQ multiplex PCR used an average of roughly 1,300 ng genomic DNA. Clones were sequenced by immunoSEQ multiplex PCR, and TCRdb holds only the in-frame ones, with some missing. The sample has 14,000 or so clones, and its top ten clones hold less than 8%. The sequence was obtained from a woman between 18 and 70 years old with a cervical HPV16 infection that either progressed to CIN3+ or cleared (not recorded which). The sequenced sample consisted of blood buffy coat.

CDR3 DNA (partial): TGTGCCAGCAGCCGCGGGGTGAACACTGAA. This sequence encodes CASSRGVNTE. The entire CDR3 protein is CASSRGVNTEAFF. The genes are TRBV7-8 and TRBJ1-1, with D unresolved. With the read ending 3 residues before the CDR3 end, the germline J gene is used to fill in that end. The V and J ends lost 5 bases and 0 bases respectively, with 7 bases between them. The germline V gene encodes CDR1 SGHVS and CDR2 FQNEAQ. The CDR3 has 13 amino acids.